The text below deals with one T cell receptor beta chain. What this receptor recognizes is not known. Qualities for individual bases were not recorded, and no much larger clone is one base off. The collaborating institutions used their own protocols to collect whole blood in K2EDTA tubes. For TCRbeta analysis, collaborators shipped samples as frozen whole blood, isolated PBMCs, or DNA extracted from either of those sample types. CDR1 and CDR2, looked up from the germline V gene (reference sequence), are LNHNV and YYDKDF. The V end loses 6 bases and the J end loses 4 bases, and a stretch of 6 bases separates them. The CDR3 goes from the cysteine to the phenylalanine over 12 residues. Only the CDR3 part of the read is kept: 36 bases, read in frame from the first base. The data are from a study of blood T cell repertoires in COVID-19 (TCRdb year 2020). About the full investigation: The collaborator samples originated in the United States, Italy and Spain and spanned the acute and convalescent phases of COVID-19. The prospective study material was composed of cDNA or gDNA derived from T cells, B-cell-depleted T cells, or PBMCs. The dataset comprised deeply sampled blood TCRbeta repertoires from subjects exposed to, actively infected with, or recovered from COVID-19. The repertoires were made available in a free public database intended to serve as a resource for research on the immune response to SARS-CoV-2. Samples came from the ongoing ImmuneRACE study (first 160 participants) plus 1,254 subjects from 6 global collaborators. The sample metadata nearly always contained a de-identified subject ID, COVID-19 status, age in years and sex. HLA class I and class II types, where available, came from metadata supplied by the sample provider rather than from assay-based typing.

The immunoSEQ Assay, a bias-controlled multiplex PCR, was used to amplify TCRbeta CDR3 regions from genomic DNA. Turning to the authors' computational methods: Nucleated cell counts per sample were estimated from amplification of reference gene primers within the assay. Sequence reads were collapsed and filtered to measure the absolute abundance of every unique TCRbeta CDR3 rearrangement. For each sample, productive Simpson clonality was calculated as the square root of Simpson's diversity index across productive rearrangements. Here the immuneACCESS table is served through TCRdb, limited to in-frame sequences with V and J called. Missing clones are a known gap in these copies; in checked studies unresolved V genes cover under half, and the rest lacks a known reason. The V and J calls and the clone size are those of that table, but D and trimming were determined from the DNA. Here the sample has about 81,000 clones; 91% occur a single time. 1.9% of the sample is in the top ten clones.

Points the paper makes about the study in general: How much clinical and demographic metadata was included differed by source and by participant, and the metadata was provided uncurated.

The receptor chain draws on TRBV15 and TRBJ2-2; a weak D assignment points to TRBD2 (6 bases agree). Sequenced: peripheral blood. This receptor was taken from a woman aged 45-65 years in a cohort sampled during active COVID-19. The bases read TGTGCCACCAGTAGCGGCACCGGGGAGCTGTTTTTT. Translated, it gives CATSSGTGELFF.